Each of the 21 T cell receptor beta chains below was sequenced from the same sample in a study of T cell responses to AZD1222 COVID-19 vaccine (dated by TCRdb to the early 2020s). Library method: the immunoSEQ multiplex PCR assay. TCRdb carries this immuneACCESS record with in-frame sequences only. Its versions omit some clonotypes, under half of them owing to an unresolved V gene in the studies checked, with the rest unexplained. In this sample the table shows about 77,000 clones, more than 85% of which occur a single time. The ten largest make up under 5% of the sample. Per the publication, the time point label means: about 28 days (+/-7) after the second vaccine dose. Sequenced material: peripheral blood, taken 28 days after the second AZD1222 dose. The receptors stem from an adult who received the AZD1222 COVID-19 vaccine.

The DNA of the CDR3 is TGTGCCAGCAGAACCTCCGGGACAGGGTACCACGAGCAGTACTTC. Translating gives CASRTSGTGYHEQYF. The chain has TRBV7-2 and TRBJ2-7; TRBD1 aligns across 9 bases. Germline trimming cut 6 bases from V and 5 bases from J; bases unmatched to any gene: 11. The CDR3 contains 15 residues. In germline, CDR1 is SGHTA, CDR2 FQGNSA.

This rearrangement joins TRBV10-3 to TRBJ1-3, with D perhaps TRBD1 (5 bases). Per germline, CDR1 ENHRY and CDR2 SYGVKD. The CDR3 length is 15 residues. V was cut by 1 base and J by 13 bases, with 20 bases left in between. The CDR3 bases are TGTGCCATCAGTGAGTTGTCTGGGGGACCGCTACCTATATATTTT. It yields the protein CAISELSGGPLPIYF.

J is TRBJ2-5 and V is TRBV11-2; D may correspond to TRBD1 or TRBD2 (6 bases each). Between the trimmed V and J ends, which lost 1 base and 2 bases, there was a span of 11 bases. The CDR3 runs 15 residues. Germline values: CDR1 SGHAT, CDR2 FQNNGV. CDR3 residues: CASSLGPGAQETQYF. The CDR3 DNA sequence: TGTGCCAGCAGCTTAGGTCCGGGGGCTCAAGAGACCCAGTACTTC.

The chain recombines TRBV5-1 with TRBJ1-4, with 7 bases identical to TRBD1. Per germline, CDR1 SGHRS and CDR2 YFSETQ. The CDR3 is 15 residues long. The V gene end was trimmed by 4 bases and the J gene end by 8 bases; junction bases not matched to a gene: 11. CDR3 coding DNA: TGCGCCAGCAGCCCTTGGACAGGCGAGGCGGAAAAACTGTTTTTT. Its translation: CASSPWTGEAEKLFF.

The rearrangement uses TRBV19 and TRBJ2-2; a possible D gene is TRBD1 (5 bases). Germline V gene lookup returns CDR1 LNHDA and CDR2 SQIVND (reference sequence). V lost 10 bases, J lost 6 bases, and 15 bases lay in between. CDR3 length equals 13 residues. This chain's CDR3 is CATTDSPSGELFF. CDR3 DNA: TGTGCCACCACAGACAGCCCCTCCGGGGAGCTGTTTTTT. The full variable domain, its missing parts supplied by reference TRBV19 and TRBJ2-2, is DGGITQSPKYLFRKEGQNVTLSCEQNLNHDAMYWYRQDPGQGLRLIYYSQIVNDFQKGDIAEGYSVSREKKESFPLTVTSAQKNPTAFYLCATTDSPSGELFFGEGSRLTVL.

V is TRBV7-9 and J is TRBJ2-7; 8 bases map to TRBD1. Germline V gives CDR1 SEHNR, CDR2 FQNEAQ (reference sequence). V dropped 7 bases and J dropped 3; count of bases not matched to a gene: 2. The CDR3 has 12 residues. In DNA, the CDR3 is TGTGCCAGCACAGGGGGCAACTACGAGCAGTACTTC. Its translation is CASTGGNYEQYF.

This chain joins TRBV6-4 and TRBJ2-2; no firm D call. Germline V gene data show CDR1 as MRHNA and CDR2 as SNTAGT. With 4 bases removed from V and 5 bases from J, the gap between germline ends came to 11 bases. The CDR3 is 14 amino acids. CDR3 in amino acids: CASSVSPGTGELFF. In DNA form, the CDR3 reads TGTGCCAGCAGTGTATCCCCTGGGACCGGGGAGCTGTTTTTT.

The chain joins TRBV5-1 to TRBJ1-1, with TRBD1 as a possible D gene (6 bases). Trimming stripped 1 base from V and 5 bases from J, with 15 bases between. CDR3 length: 15 residues. Germline-derived CDR1 and CDR2 are SGHRS and YFSETQ. The CDR3 is CASSLLGGGKTEAFF. The CDR3 nucleotides read TGCGCCAGCAGCTTGTTAGGGGGAGGGAAAACTGAAGCTTTCTTT.

A word on this clone: At the DNA level, this CDR3 is encoded by other sequences in the same sample as well. The CDR3 nucleotides read TGTGCCAGCAGTGACTCGAGCGGTTCCTACAATGAGCAGTTCTTC. Translating it yields CASSDSSGSYNEQFF. This chain joins TRBV6-4 and TRBJ2-1, with D perhaps matching TRBD2 (5 bases). CDR1 and CDR2 (germline): MRHNA, SNTAGT. The CDR3 is 15 residues long. V was clipped by 0 bases and J by 1 base, with 7 bases between them.

This rearrangement joins TRBV5-5 to TRBJ1-1; no firm D call. The CDR3 contains 14 residues. Germline V lookup: CDR1 SGHKS, CDR2 YYEKEE (reference sequence). Trimming cost V 0 bases and J 1 base, with 7 bases left between them. CDR3 region: CASSLVPGNTEAFF. As DNA, the CDR3 is TGTGCCAGCAGCTTGGTCCCGGGGAACACTGAAGCTTTCTTT.

This sequence joins TRBV5-1 and TRBJ2-1, with unresolved D. CDR3 length: 16 residues. Between the trimmed V and J ends, which lost 0 bases and 1 base, there was a span of 11 bases. Per germline, CDR1 SGHRS and CDR2 YFSETQ. The CDR3 DNA follows: TGCGCCAGCAGCTTGGTGTTAGGAAGGTCCTACAATGAGCAGTTCTTC. Its translation: CASSLVLGRSYNEQFF.

This clone was picked up one time. V gene TRBV19 combines with J gene TRBJ2-1; TRBD2 agrees at 8 bases. With V trimmed by 6 bases and J by 4 bases, 11 bases remained unmatched. Germline lookup yields CDR1 LNHDA and CDR2 SQIVND (reference sequence). This CDR3 comprises 16 residues. The CDR3 DNA sequence: TGTGCCAGTAGCCCATACACGGGAGGGCCTTACAATGAGCAGTTCTTC. Translating it yields CASSPYTGGPYNEQFF. Supplemented by reference TRBV19 and TRBJ2-1, the full variable domain reads DGGITQSPKYLFRKEGQNVTLSCEQNLNHDAMYWYRQDPGQGLRLIYYSQIVNDFQKGDIAEGYSVSREKKESFPLTVTSAQKNPTAFYLCASSPYTGGPYNEQFFGPGTRLTVL.

The V gene is TRBV9, the J gene TRBJ2-3; the D gene could be TRBD1 or TRBD2 (6 bases each). Trimming cost V 3 bases and J 1 base, with 21 bases left between them. Germline V gene data show CDR1 as SGDLS and CDR2 as YYNGEE. CDR3 length equals 18 residues. The DNA of the CDR3 is TGTGCCAGCAGCGCCGGGACCGGCCGGGGGCTTGGCACAGATACGCAGTATTTT. Translation gives CASSAGTGRGLGTDTQYF.

The chain uses TRBV30 and TRBJ2-3, with 7 bases aligning to TRBD2. Germline trimming cut 1 base from V and 6 bases from J; bases unmatched to any gene: 4. The germline V gene encodes CDR1 GTSNPN and CDR2 SVGIG (reference sequence). CDR3 length: 13 residues. CDR3 in amino acids: CAWSGRELDTQYF. The DNA of the CDR3 is TGTGCCTGGAGTGGGCGGGAGTTGGATACGCAGTATTTT.

The chain is built from TRBV25-1 and TRBJ1-1; no definite D call. Trimming shortened V by 3 bases and J by 0 bases, and 8 bases separated the two germline ends. CDR3 size: 14 residues. The germline V gene encodes CDR1 MGHDK and CDR2 SYGVNS. The CDR3 sequence is CASSDFSLNTEAFF. The CDR3 coding sequence is TGTGCCAGCAGTGACTTCAGCCTGAACACTGAAGCTTTCTTT.

This rearrangement joins TRBV6-1 to TRBJ2-4; D ambiguous. This CDR3 has 14 amino acids. CDR1 and CDR2 from the germline V gene are MNHNS and SASEGT. With 0 bases removed from V and 6 bases from J, the gap between germline ends came to 9 bases. The DNA for the CDR3 is TGTGCCAGCAGTGAAGCGCACAGTGGAAACATTCAGTACTTC. It yields the protein CASSEAHSGNIQYF.

This chain joins TRBV6-4 and TRBJ2-2; tentative D call: TRBD2 (6 bases). The CDR3 has 15 residues. The V gene's germline CDR1 is MRHNA and CDR2 SNTAGT. The germline V and J ends were trimmed by 0 bases and 6 bases, with 11 bases remaining between them. The DNA for the CDR3 is TGTGCCAGCAGTGACTCCGTACTAGCCGCCGGGGAGCTGTTTTTT. Translated, it gives CASSDSVLAAGELFF.

The chain is built from TRBV5-1 and TRBJ1-1, with D uncertain. Per germline, CDR1 SGHRS and CDR2 YFSETQ. The CDR3 contains 13 residues. V dropped 4 bases and J dropped 0 bases, with 7 bases sitting between them. This CDR3 is CASSDGMNTEAFF. As DNA, the CDR3 is TGCGCCAGCAGCGATGGAATGAACACTGAAGCTTTCTTT.

CDR3 protein: CASSWGHDYTF. As DNA, the CDR3 is TGTGCCAGCAGCTGGGGACACGACTACACCTTC. The chain links TRBV7-9 to TRBJ1-2; tentatively, D is TRBD1 (6 bases). Germline V gene lookup returns CDR1 SEHNR and CDR2 FQNEAQ (reference sequence). The V gene lost 4 bases and the J gene lost 10 bases, with 10 bases spanning the gap. The CDR3 is made up of 11 amino acids.

The chain combines TRBV2 with TRBJ2-1, with D possibly called TRBD1 or TRBD2 (5 bases each). Germline-derived CDR1 and CDR2 are SNHLY and FYNNEI. The CDR3 has 15 amino acids. Trimming cost V 0 bases and J 1 base, with 7 bases left between them. CDR3 amino acids: CASSEAGESYNEQFF. In DNA, the CDR3 is TGTGCCAGCAGTGAAGCGGGGGAGTCCTACAATGAGCAGTTCTTC.

The chain combines TRBV6-6 with TRBJ1-1; 7 bases are shared with TRBD1. The CDR3 has 14 residues. V shed 6 bases and J 1 base; nucleotides not matched to a gene: 5. CDR1 MNHNY and CDR2 SVGAGI come from the germline V gene (reference sequence). CDR3 in amino acids: CASRAGQKNTEAFF. CDR3 nucleotides: TGTGCCAGCAGAGCGGGACAGAAGAACACTGAAGCTTTCTTT.